This T cell receptor (beta chain) was retrieved from a study of blood T cells in healthy people across ages. Trimming stripped 3 bases from V and 4 bases from J, with 12 bases between. Germline CDR1 reads MNHNS; CDR2 reads SASEGT. This CDR3 has 15 residues. The second PCR ran about 6 to 11 cycles with a sample-barcoded 5' primer and J-beta primers. TCRdb itself ran the 5' RACE reads through MiXCR, one entry per CDR3 protein. The sample lists roughly 1.5 million distinct CDR3 sequences; roughly 43% were seen once. The rearrangement uses TRBV6-1 and TRBJ2-2; D is ambiguous. The sample was blood. This clonotype was sampled from a woman younger than 30 in good health. As DNA, the CDR3 is TGTGCCAGCAGTGACAGGTGGGGTGGCACCGGGGAGCTGTTTTTT. Translation: CASSDRWGGTGELFF.